The 2 T cell receptor beta chains presented below share a single source sample, sequenced in a study of brain metastases from non-small cell lung cancer. TCRdb keeps only in-frame clones here, not all; method: immunoSEQ multiplex PCR. Among a few thousand clones listed, about 84% were seen once. The specimen was tumor-adjacent normal tissue. The receptors originated from a donor aged 40 or older with non-small cell lung cancer.

The chain has TRBV21-1 and TRBJ2-7. TRBV21-1 has pseudogene status. The CDR3 runs 14 residues. For the CDR3, the DNA is TGTGCCAGCAGCCCGAGCGGTGGGGCTTACGAGCAGTACGTC. It encodes CASSPSGGAYEQYV.

This clone occurred once. The chain is built from TRBV5-1 and TRBJ1-2; 7 bases line up with TRBD1. Germline assignment: CDR1 SGHRS and CDR2 YFSETQ. V gave up 4 bases and J gave up 1 base; unmatched junction bases: 4. The CDR3 loop spans 14 amino acids. The DNA for the CDR3 is TGCGCCAGCAGCCCGGACAGGCTTAACTATGGCTACACCTTC. Protein product: CASSPDRLNYGYTF.